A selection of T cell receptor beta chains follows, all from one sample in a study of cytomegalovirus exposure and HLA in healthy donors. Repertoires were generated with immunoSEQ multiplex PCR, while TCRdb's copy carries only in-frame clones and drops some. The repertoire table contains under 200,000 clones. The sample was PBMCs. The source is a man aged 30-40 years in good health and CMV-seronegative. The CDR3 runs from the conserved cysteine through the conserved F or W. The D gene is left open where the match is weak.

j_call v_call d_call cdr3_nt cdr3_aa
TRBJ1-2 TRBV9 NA TGTGCCAGCAGCCCGGGGAGGATGCCCTATGGCTACACCTTC CASSPGRMPYGYTF
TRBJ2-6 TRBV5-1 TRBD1 TGCGCCAGCAGCTTGAGGGTCCCCGGGACAGTCGACTCTGGGGCCAACGTCCTGACTTTC CASSLRVPGTVDSGANVLTF
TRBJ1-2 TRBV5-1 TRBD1 TGCGCCAGCAGCAACGGGACAGAGCTATATGGCTACACCTTC CASSNGTELYGYTF
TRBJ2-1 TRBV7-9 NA TGTGCCAGCAGCTTTGACGGGGAGGCTTACAATGAGCAGTTCTTC CASSFDGEAYNEQFF
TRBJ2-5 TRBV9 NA TGTGCCAGCAGCGTAGAGGGGCAGGGGGAGACCCAGTACTTC CASSVEGQGETQYF
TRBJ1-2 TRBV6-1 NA TGTGCCAGCAGTTCACAGGGTAACTATGGCTACACCTTC CASSSQGNYGYTF
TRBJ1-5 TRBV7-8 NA TGTGCCAGCAGCCCCATTCGAGGGCGCAATCAGCCCCAGCATTTT CASSPIRGRNQPQHF
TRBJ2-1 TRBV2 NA TGTGCCAGCAGTCCCCAGAACAATGAGCAGTTCTTC CASSPQNNEQFF
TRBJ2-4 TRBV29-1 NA TGCAGCGTTGACACCCGTCCCGGAAACATTCAGTACTTC CSVDTRPGNIQYF
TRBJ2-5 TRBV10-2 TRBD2 TGCGCCAGCAGTGAGATAGCGGGGGAAGAGACCCAGTACTTC CASSEIAGEETQYF
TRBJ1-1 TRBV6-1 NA TGTGCCAGCAAGGAGAGCAACACTGAAGCTTTCTTT CASKESNTEAFF
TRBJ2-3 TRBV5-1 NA TGCGCCAGCAGCTCGGACAGCCCGGGCACGGATACGCAGTATTTT CASSSDSPGTDTQYF
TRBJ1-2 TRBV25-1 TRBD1 TGTGCCAGCAGTGAGAGGACAGGGACTTACTATGGCTACACCTTC CASSERTGTYYGYTF
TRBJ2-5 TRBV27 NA TGTGCCAGCAGTTTAGCCCTACAGGGAAGGAGGTACTTC CASSLALQGRRYF
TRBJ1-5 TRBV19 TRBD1 TGTGCCAGTAGTCACACACAGGGGATCCAGCCCCAGCATTTT CASSHTQGIQPQHF
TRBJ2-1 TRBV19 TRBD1 TGTGCCAGTAGGAGATCCCGGGGACAGGGAATCAATGAGCAGTTCTTC CASRRSRGQGINEQFF
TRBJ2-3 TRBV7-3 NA TGTGCCAGCGATCGAATGGGGCTAGTTACCCTCGGTAGCACAGATACGCAGTATTTT CASDRMGLVTLGSTDTQYF
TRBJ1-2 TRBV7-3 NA TGTGCCAGCAGCTTACGCCCGGGGAACCCTGGGGGCTACACCTTC CASSLRPGNPGGYTF
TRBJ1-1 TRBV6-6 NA TGTGCCAGCAGTTTCTTTGCAGGGCTGAACACTGAAGCTTTCTTT CASSFFAGLNTEAFF
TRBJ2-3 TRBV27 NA TGTGCCAGCAGGCAGGGCCCCCACCGCACAGATACGCAGTATTTT CASRQGPHRTDTQYF
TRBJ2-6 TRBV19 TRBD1 TGTGCCAGTAGTATCTTGATAGGGGGCTCGGGGGCCAACGTCCTGACTTTC CASSILIGGSGANVLTF
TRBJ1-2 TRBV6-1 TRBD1 TGTGCCAGCAGAGGACAGGGGGCCGGTGGTGGCTACACCTTC CASRGQGAGGGYTF
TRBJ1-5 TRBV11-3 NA TGTGCCAGCAGCCTTTACAATCAGCCCCAGCATTTT CASSLYNQPQHF
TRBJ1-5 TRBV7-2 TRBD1 TGTGCCAGCAGCTCACAAGGGACAGGGGTTGGTCAGCCCCAGCATTTT CASSSQGTGVGQPQHF
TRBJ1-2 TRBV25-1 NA TGTGCCAGCAGTGAGCCTATCTATGGCTACACCTTC CASSEPIYGYTF
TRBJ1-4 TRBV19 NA TGTGCCAGTAGTCCTGACGGGGGGGGTAATGAAAAACTGTTTTTT CASSPDGGGNEKLFF
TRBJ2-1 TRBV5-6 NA TGTGCCAGCACTATTGGGGCAAACAATTACAATGAGCAGTTCTTC CASTIGANNYNEQFF
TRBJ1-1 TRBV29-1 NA TGCAGCGTTGGAGGGTCACTAGGAAGCACTGAAGCTTTCTTT CSVGGSLGSTEAFF
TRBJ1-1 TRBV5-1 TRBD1 TGCGCCAGCAGCGGGGGGACAGGGAATTGGGACACTGAAGCTTTCTTT CASSGGTGNWDTEAFF
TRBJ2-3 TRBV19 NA TGTGCCAGTAGTATACAGGCTAGCACAGATACGCAGTATTTT CASSIQASTDTQYF